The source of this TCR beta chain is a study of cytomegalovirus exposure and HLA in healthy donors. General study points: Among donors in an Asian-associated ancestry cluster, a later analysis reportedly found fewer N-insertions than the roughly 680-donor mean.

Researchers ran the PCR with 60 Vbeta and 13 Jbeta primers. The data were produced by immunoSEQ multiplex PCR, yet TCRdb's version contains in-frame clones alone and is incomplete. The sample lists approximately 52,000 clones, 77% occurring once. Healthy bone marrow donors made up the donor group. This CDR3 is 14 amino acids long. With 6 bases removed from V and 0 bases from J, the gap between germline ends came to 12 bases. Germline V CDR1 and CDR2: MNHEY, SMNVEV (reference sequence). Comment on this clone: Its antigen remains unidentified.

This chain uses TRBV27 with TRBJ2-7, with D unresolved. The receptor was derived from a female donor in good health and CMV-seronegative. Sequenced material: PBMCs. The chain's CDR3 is CASREAKHSYEQYF. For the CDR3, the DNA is TGTGCCAGCAGAGAGGCCAAACACTCCTACGAGCAGTACTTC.